A selection of T cell receptor beta chains follows, all from one sample in a study of blood T cell repertoires in COVID-19. Using immunoSEQ multiplex PCR, the repertoire was profiled, and TCRdb retains in-frame clones only, with some absent. The table records 120,000 or so clones, more than 75% of them present only once. Source material: peripheral blood. Source of these receptors: a woman aged 55-70 years with acute or convalescent COVID-19. Both conserved end residues are part of each CDR3. The D gene is left open where the match is weak. Size values are once, few and many counts, or a class for expanded clones, and some rows have none.

D gene: TRBD1; J gene: TRBJ1-2; clone size: -; V gene: TRBV15; CDR3 DNA: TGTGCCACCAGCAGAGATCGAACAGGGGGCATTGGGGGCTACACCTTC; CDR3 protein: CATSRDRTGGIGGYTF
D gene: -; J gene: TRBJ2-2; clone size: -; V gene: TRBV10-1; CDR3 DNA: TGCGCCAGCAGTGATAAGACAGGGAACACCGGGGAGCTGTTTTTT; CDR3 protein: CASSDKTGNTGELFF
D gene: TRBD2; J gene: TRBJ2-7; clone size: -; V gene: TRBV28; CDR3 DNA: TGTGCCAGCAGTCCCCTGCTAGCGGGGTCCCTATACGAGCAGTACTTC; CDR3 protein: CASSPLLAGSLYEQYF
D gene: -; J gene: TRBJ1-2; clone size: -; V gene: TRBV5-5; CDR3 DNA: TGTGCCAGCAGCTTGGCGGTAGGGGTCAACTATGGCTACACCTTC; CDR3 protein: CASSLAVGVNYGYTF
D gene: TRBD1; J gene: TRBJ1-2; clone size: few; V gene: TRBV2; CDR3 DNA: TGTGCCAGCACCTCAGACAGGGTCTATGGCTACACCTTC; CDR3 protein: CASTSDRVYGYTF
D gene: TRBD1; J gene: TRBJ2-1; clone size: -; V gene: TRBV14; CDR3 DNA: TGTGCCAGCAGCCAATTGACAGGGGGGAATGAGCAGTTCTTC; CDR3 protein: CASSQLTGGNEQFF
D gene: -; J gene: TRBJ1-2; clone size: few; V gene: TRBV6-1; CDR3 DNA: TGTGCCAGCAGTGAAGGAGTCTATGGCTACACCTTC; CDR3 protein: CASSEGVYGYTF
D gene: TRBD1; J gene: TRBJ1-1; clone size: -; V gene: TRBV5-1; CDR3 DNA: TGCGCCAGCAGCGGGTTGACAGGGGGCAACACTGAAGCTTTCTTT; CDR3 protein: CASSGLTGGNTEAFF
D gene: TRBD1; J gene: TRBJ2-4; clone size: -; V gene: TRBV11-3; CDR3 DNA: TGTGCCAGCAGCTCCCGGGACAGGGTTTACATTCAGTACTTC; CDR3 protein: CASSSRDRVYIQYF
D gene: TRBD2; J gene: TRBJ2-7; clone size: -; V gene: TRBV28; CDR3 DNA: TGTGCCAGCCGACTTACTAGCGGCCCATACGAGCAGTACTTC; CDR3 protein: CASRLTSGPYEQYF
D gene: TRBD1; J gene: TRBJ2-1; clone size: -; V gene: TRBV7-3; CDR3 DNA: TGTGCCAGCAGCCTCTCCGGGACAGGGGTCAATGAGCAGTTCTTC; CDR3 protein: CASSLSGTGVNEQFF
D gene: -; J gene: TRBJ2-1; clone size: -; V gene: TRBV19; CDR3 DNA: TGTGCCAGTAGTATACAGGGGTTCTCCTACAATGAGCAGTTCTTC; CDR3 protein: CASSIQGFSYNEQFF
D gene: TRBD2; J gene: TRBJ2-1; clone size: once; V gene: TRBV19; CDR3 DNA: TGTGCAGCTGGGGGGGTTCCCGAGTTCTTC; CDR3 protein: CAAGGVPEFF
D gene: -; J gene: TRBJ1-2; clone size: -; V gene: TRBV7-9; CDR3 DNA: TGTGCCAGCAGCTTATCGGACAGCTTTTCAGCTGGCTACACCTTC; CDR3 protein: CASSLSDSFSAGYTF
D gene: TRBD1; J gene: TRBJ1-2; clone size: once; V gene: TRBV19; CDR3 DNA: TGTGCCAGTACCGGGACAGGGGGCTTACTCGGCTACACCTTC; CDR3 protein: CASTGTGGLLGYTF
D gene: -; J gene: TRBJ1-2; clone size: -; V gene: TRBV29-1; CDR3 DNA: TGCAGCGTTCGGGGGAATGGTGGCTACACCTTC; CDR3 protein: CSVRGNGGYTF
D gene: TRBD1; J gene: TRBJ1-2; clone size: -; V gene: TRBV28; CDR3 DNA: TGTGCCAGCAATACGTTCGGACAGGGAAACTATGGCTACACCTTC; CDR3 protein: CASNTFGQGNYGYTF
D gene: -; J gene: TRBJ2-3; clone size: -; V gene: TRBV21-1; CDR3 DNA: TGTGCCAGCAGCAAAATAGCGGCTAGCGGGAGGGGCCCTCTCCCCACAGATACGCAGTATTTT; CDR3 protein: CASSKIAASGRGPLPTDTQYF
D gene: TRBD2; J gene: TRBJ2-1; clone size: -; V gene: TRBV4-2; CDR3 DNA: TGTGCCAGCAGCCCTAGCGGGATCAGCCGGGGTGAGCAGTTCTTC; CDR3 protein: CASSPSGISRGEQFF
D gene: TRBD2; J gene: TRBJ2-1; clone size: few; V gene: TRBV28; CDR3 DNA: TGTGCCAGCAGCAACCAACTAGCGGGAGCATACAATGAGCAGTTCTTC; CDR3 protein: CASSNQLAGAYNEQFF
D gene: -; J gene: TRBJ1-1; clone size: -; V gene: TRBV6-5; CDR3 DNA: TGTGCCAGCGCCGCGGGGGGTTACGGGGCTGAAGCTTTCTTT; CDR3 protein: CASAAGGYGAEAFF
D gene: -; J gene: TRBJ1-4; clone size: -; V gene: TRBV7-9; CDR3 DNA: TGTGCCAGCGCTAGGCTCGCCGCCGTTAGTGAAAAACTGTTTTTT; CDR3 protein: CASARLAAVSEKLFF
D gene: -; J gene: TRBJ1-2; clone size: -; V gene: TRBV7-9; CDR3 DNA: TGTGCCAGCAGCTTAGCCGCAGTCGGCTACACCTTC; CDR3 protein: CASSLAAVGYTF
D gene: -; J gene: TRBJ1-5; clone size: -; V gene: TRBV6-2/TRBV6-3; CDR3 DNA: TGTGCCAGCAGCCCTACCCCCGGGTCCAATCAGCCCCAGCATTTT; CDR3 protein: CASSPTPGSNQPQHF
D gene: TRBD1; J gene: TRBJ2-5; clone size: once; V gene: TRBV2; CDR3 DNA: TGTGCCATACTATCCCTTACAGGGGTCGAGACCCAGTACTTC; CDR3 protein: CAILSLTGVETQYF
D gene: -; J gene: TRBJ2-5; clone size: -; V gene: TRBV6-6; CDR3 DNA: TGTGCCAGCAGTTACTCAGAACCTGGAGTAGCCCAGTACTTC; CDR3 protein: CASSYSEPGVAQYF
D gene: -; J gene: TRBJ2-2; clone size: -; V gene: TRBV9; CDR3 DNA: TGTGCCAGCAGCGTAGTTGGTGCGGGGCTGGACACCGGGGAGCTGTTTTTT; CDR3 protein: CASSVVGAGLDTGELFF
D gene: TRBD2; J gene: TRBJ2-1; clone size: -; V gene: TRBV11-2; CDR3 DNA: TGTGCCAGCACCATAACTAGCGGGAGCTACAATGAGCAGTTCTTC; CDR3 protein: CASTITSGSYNEQFF
D gene: -; J gene: TRBJ1-5; clone size: -; V gene: TRBV28; CDR3 DNA: TGTGCCAGCAGTACCCGACAGGCTCTGGGGTTATATAGCAATCAGCCCCAGCATTTT; CDR3 protein: CASSTRQALGLYSNQPQHF
D gene: -; J gene: TRBJ1-5; clone size: -; V gene: TRBV6-1; CDR3 DNA: TGTGCCAGCAGTGAACAGGGTCAGCCCCAGCATTTT; CDR3 protein: CASSEQGQPQHF
D gene: -; J gene: TRBJ2-2; clone size: -; V gene: TRBV4-1; CDR3 DNA: TGCGCCAGCAGCCAAGGCCCGTTTCGGAGGGTTACCGGGGAGCTGTTTTTT; CDR3 protein: CASSQGPFRRVTGELFF
D gene: -; J gene: TRBJ1-2; clone size: -; V gene: TRBV30; CDR3 DNA: TGTGCCTGGAGTCCCCTAGACGGATACTATGGCTACACCTTC; CDR3 protein: CAWSPLDGYYGYTF
D gene: -; J gene: TRBJ1-1; clone size: -; V gene: TRBV7-2; CDR3 DNA: TGTGCCAGCAGCTTAGGTGGGAGCACTGAAGCTTTCTTT; CDR3 protein: CASSLGGSTEAFF
D gene: -; J gene: TRBJ2-1; clone size: -; V gene: TRBV5-1; CDR3 DNA: TGCGCCAGCAGCTTGGTGGTCGGGAGTGGGAATGAGCAGTTCTTC; CDR3 protein: CASSLVVGSGNEQFF
D gene: TRBD1; J gene: TRBJ1-4; clone size: -; V gene: TRBV5-8; CDR3 DNA: TGTGCCAGCAGCGCGGGACAGGGCTATGAAAAACTGTTTTTT; CDR3 protein: CASSAGQGYEKLFF
D gene: -; J gene: TRBJ2-1; clone size: -; V gene: TRBV4-1; CDR3 DNA: TGCGCCAGCAGCCCGACACAAGCTCACCCTCAGGAGCAGTTCTTC; CDR3 protein: CASSPTQAHPQEQFF
D gene: -; J gene: TRBJ1-1; clone size: -; V gene: TRBV6-7; CDR3 DNA: TGTGCCAGCAGTTACCCCCCAAGGTTAGCCTGGAACACTGAAGCTTTCTTT; CDR3 protein: CASSYPPRLAWNTEAFF
D gene: TRBD2; J gene: TRBJ2-1; clone size: once; V gene: TRBV10-3; CDR3 DNA: TGTGCCATCAGTGCGGGGCTCTCTGGTAGCGGGAGGAATGAGCAGTTCTTC; CDR3 protein: CAISAGLSGSGRNEQFF
D gene: -; J gene: TRBJ2-2; clone size: -; V gene: TRBV19; CDR3 DNA: TGTGCCAGTAGTAGGGGGGTCGCGGGGGCCCTCTCCGGGGAGCTGTTTTTT; CDR3 protein: CASSRGVAGALSGELFF
D gene: -; J gene: TRBJ1-1; clone size: -; V gene: TRBV19; CDR3 DNA: TGTGCCAGTAGTATCGGGGCAGGGGTGAACACTGAAGCTTTCTTT; CDR3 protein: CASSIGAGVNTEAFF
D gene: -; J gene: TRBJ2-6; clone size: -; V gene: TRBV27; CDR3 DNA: TGTGCCAGCAGTTTGGGTAGGAGGGAGAGGTCTGGGGCCAACGTCCTGACTTTC; CDR3 protein: CASSLGRRERSGANVLTF
D gene: -; J gene: TRBJ2-3; clone size: -; V gene: TRBV13; CDR3 DNA: TGTGCCAGCAGCTTAGAGTCGGGAGTAGATACGCAGTATTTT; CDR3 protein: CASSLESGVDTQYF
D gene: -; J gene: TRBJ1-5; clone size: few; V gene: TRBV27; CDR3 DNA: TGTGCCAGCAGTTTAACCGGGGGGGGTCAGCCCCAGCATTTT; CDR3 protein: CASSLTGGGQPQHF
D gene: TRBD1; J gene: TRBJ2-5; clone size: many; V gene: TRBV19; CDR3 DNA: TGTGCCAGTGGGGACAGGGGCGGGACCCAGTACTTC; CDR3 protein: CASGDRGGTQYF
D gene: TRBD2; J gene: TRBJ2-1; clone size: -; V gene: TRBV19; CDR3 DNA: TGTGCCAGTAGTACTAGCGGGAGCTGGAATGAGCAGTTCTTC; CDR3 protein: CASSTSGSWNEQFF
D gene: TRBD1; J gene: TRBJ1-4; clone size: -; V gene: TRBV29-1; CDR3 DNA: TGCAGCGTTGAACCGGGACAGGGAGGGGGAAAACTGTTTTTT; CDR3 protein: CSVEPGQGGGKLFF
D gene: -; J gene: TRBJ1-4; clone size: -; V gene: TRBV7-9; CDR3 DNA: TGTGCCAGCAGCTTCGGGGACTCAACAAATGAAAAACTGTTTTTT; CDR3 protein: CASSFGDSTNEKLFF
D gene: -; J gene: TRBJ1-1; clone size: -; V gene: TRBV19; CDR3 DNA: TGTGCCAGTAGTATGGGGGCAGCTTACACTGAAGCTTTCTTT; CDR3 protein: CASSMGAAYTEAFF
D gene: -; J gene: TRBJ1-1; clone size: -; V gene: TRBV9; CDR3 DNA: TGTGCCAGCGGTGGGGGCGAGAACATGAACACTGAAGCTTTCTTT; CDR3 protein: CASGGGENMNTEAFF
D gene: -; J gene: TRBJ1-1; clone size: few; V gene: TRBV4-1; CDR3 DNA: TGCGCCAGCAGCCCTCCGGGGGGAGGAAACACTGAAGCTTTCTTT; CDR3 protein: CASSPPGGGNTEAFF
D gene: -; J gene: TRBJ2-7; clone size: -; V gene: TRBV12-3/TRBV12-4; CDR3 DNA: TGTGCCAGCAGGCCGACAGGCCGCTACGAGCAGTACTTC; CDR3 protein: CASRPTGRYEQYF